These 17 T cell receptor beta chains share one sample of origin, sequenced in a study of graft-versus-host responses after intestinal transplantation. Their antigens remain unidentified. Some clones are missing from TCRdb's copy, which holds only in-frame ones; the method was immunoSEQ multiplex PCR. The sample carries 80,000 to 100,000 clones, under 85% recorded once. The material was unstimulated CD8+ T cells sorted from spleen or lymph node cells, obtained before intestinal transplant. These receptor sequences come from a human donor who received an intestinal transplant.

The gene calls are TRBV6-1 and TRBJ1-4, with 9 bases identical to TRBD1. The CDR3 contains 14 residues. The ends lost 4 bases at V and 6 bases at J; junction bases unmatched: 3. Germline V CDR1 and CDR2: MNHNS, SASEGT. DNA of the CDR3: TGTGCCAGCAGTGGCCGGGACAGGGATGAAAAACTGTTTTTT. Translation gives CASSGRDRDEKLFF.

The chain is built from TRBV28 and TRBJ2-7, with TRBD2 matching 7 bases. This CDR3 is 15 amino acids long. Germline CDR1 reads MDHEN; CDR2 reads SYDVKM. V was pared by 5 bases and J by 0 bases, with 7 bases of the junction left unmatched. CDR3: CASSVQPGGSYEQYF. The CDR3 nucleotides read TGTGCCAGCAGTGTCCAGCCGGGGGGCTCCTACGAGCAGTACTTC.

This chain uses TRBV7-3 with TRBJ2-5; TRBD1 might be the D (5 bases). Germline V gene sequence: CDR1 SGHTA, CDR2 FQGTGA. There are 15 residues in the CDR3. V lost 6 bases to trimming and J lost 4 bases, with 18 bases between them. The CDR3 loop is CASSLGRVGVETQYF. The CDR3 DNA reads TGTGCCAGCAGTTTGGGCAGGGTAGGCGTAGAGACCCAGTACTTC.

This sequence joins TRBV5-6 and TRBJ2-6, with 9 bases fitting TRBD1. The trim removed 4 bases at V and 0 bases at J, leaving 8 bases unmatched. The CDR3 is made up of 18 amino acids. CDR1 and CDR2 (germline): SGHDT, YYEEEE. The CDR3 DNA reads as TGTGCCAGCAGCGCCCCGGGACAGGGCCTCTCTGGGGCCAACGTCCTGACTTTC. It specifies CASSAPGQGLSGANVLTF. Drawing the rest from reference TRBV5-6 and TRBJ2-6, the complete variable domain is DAGVTQSPTHLIKTRGQQVTLRCSPKSGHDTVSWYQQALGQGPQFIFQYYEEEERQRGNFPDRFSGHQFPNYSSELNVNALLLGDSALYLCASSAPGQGLSGANVLTFGAGSRLTVL.

CDR3 DNA sequence: TGTGCCAGCAGCCAAAGGGAGACCCAGTACTTC. Translated, it gives CASSQRETQYF. The chain joins TRBV14 to TRBJ2-5, with D hard to call. Per germline, CDR1 SGHDN and CDR2 FVKESK. Trimming shortened V by 2 bases and J by 5 bases, and 3 bases separated the two germline ends. The CDR3 sequence is 11 residues long.

The chain's CDR3 is CASSTLGQDNSPLHF. Here the CDR3 DNA reads TGTGCCAGCAGTACCCTCGGACAGGATAATTCACCCCTCCACTTT. The chain combines TRBV6-6 with TRBJ1-6; 7 bases align to TRBD1. Germline lookup yields CDR1 MNHNY and CDR2 SVGAGI (reference sequence). The CDR3 consists of 15 residues. The trim removed 5 bases at V and 5 bases at J, leaving 6 bases unmatched.

The CDR3 DNA follows: TGTGCCAGCAGGACAGGGGGCGGGACAGATACGCAGTATTTT. Encoded protein: CASRTGGGTDTQYF. The chain joins TRBV27 to TRBJ2-3, with 10 bases identical to TRBD1. Germline V gives CDR1 MNHEY, CDR2 SMNVEV (reference sequence). The CDR3 length is 14 residues. Germline trimming cut 6 bases from V and 3 bases from J; bases unmatched to any gene: 3.

J is TRBJ2-7 and V is TRBV28, with a weak D call TRBD2 (6 bases). The CDR3 contains 13 residues. V lost 1 base and J lost 5, with 9 bases in between. Germline V gene data show CDR1 as MDHEN and CDR2 as SYDVKM. CDR3 sequence: CASSLFGSDEQYF. As DNA, the CDR3 is TGTGCCAGCAGTTTATTCGGGAGTGACGAGCAGTACTTC.

A remark on this clone: The junction and the germline gene differ at one end; a read error may be behind it. The genes are TRBV13 and TRBJ2-7; TRBD2 matches 9 bases. Germline V gene sequence: CDR1 PRHDT, CDR2 FYEKMQ (reference sequence). The CDR3 consists of 15 residues. This chain's CDR3 is CAGSPKASGAYEQYF. The DNA for the CDR3 is TGTGCCGGCAGTCCCAAGGCTAGCGGGGCCTACGAGCAGTACTTC.

The genes are TRBV19 and TRBJ2-1; 11 bases match TRBD2. The J segment lost 3 bases and the V segment lost 4 bases, leaving 2 bases of the junction unmatched. The CDR3 sequence is 15 residues long. Per the germline V gene, CDR1 is LNHDA and CDR2 is SQIVND (reference sequence). CDR3 DNA sequence: TGTGCCAGTAGTACCGGGACTAGCGGCTACAATGAGCAGTTCTTC. Residues: CASSTGTSGYNEQFF.

This clone has only a few counts. The chain combines TRBV28 with TRBJ2-7; D uncertain. Germline loops: CDR1 MDHEN, CDR2 SYDVKM. The CDR3 is 12 amino acids. Trimming left V 5 bases short and J 0 bases short, with 5 bases between. The CDR3 sequence is CASSPTSYEQYF. The CDR3 DNA is TGTGCCAGCAGTCCGACCTCCTACGAGCAGTACTTC. Based on the CDR3 plus reference TRBV28 and TRBJ2-7, the full variable domain is DVKVTQSSRYLVKRTGEKVFLECVQDMDHENMFWYRQDPGLGLRLIYFSYDVKMKEKGDIPEGYSVSREKKERFSLILESASTNQTSMYLCASSPTSYEQYFGPGTRLTVT.

The V call is TRBV7-6, the J call TRBJ2-7; possibly TRBD1 or TRBD2 for D (5 bases each). V was pared by 2 bases and J by 0 bases, with 20 bases between. The CDR3 spans 18 residues. From germline, CDR1 is SGHVS and CDR2 FNYEAQ. The CDR3 sequence is CASSLSPGQWGSSYEQYF. The CDR3 DNA reads as TGTGCCAGCAGCTTATCCCCCGGCCAGTGGGGGTCCTCCTACGAGCAGTACTTC.

The chain recombines TRBV4-1 with TRBJ1-2; TRBD1 matches 7 bases. Germline trimming cut 0 bases from V and 4 bases from J; bases unmatched to any gene: 5. This CDR3 is built from 15 residues. The germline CDR1 and CDR2 sequences are MGHRA and YSYEKL. The CDR3 DNA reads as TGCGCCAGCAGCCAAGATAGAAAGGGGGCCTATGGCTACACCTTC. Protein sequence: CASSQDRKGAYGYTF.

V is TRBV10-3 and J is TRBJ1-5; weak D call: TRBD1 (5 bases). V lost 6 bases, J lost 2 bases, and 8 bases lay in between. The CDR3 is 13 residues long. In germline, CDR1 is ENHRY, CDR2 SYGVKD. The CDR3 DNA reads as TGTGCCATCAGGCAGGGACGCAATCAGCCCCAGCATTTT. This codes for CAIRQGRNQPQHF.

This clone was recorded a few times. V is TRBV10-3 and J is TRBJ2-1; D remains unclear. The CDR3 runs to 16 residues. Trimming cost V 0 bases and J 4 bases, with 13 bases left between them. Germline CDR1 reads ENHRY; CDR2 reads SYGVKD. Written as DNA, the CDR3 is TGTGCCATCAGTGAGTCGGCCAACGTCAAGTACAATGAGCAGTTCTTC. Translation: CAISESANVKYNEQFF.

The chain carries TRBV6-1 and TRBJ2-7; 7 bases match TRBD1. Trimming removed 5 bases from V and 2 bases from J; junction bases left unmatched: 6. Germline V gene data show CDR1 as MNHNS and CDR2 as SASEGT. The CDR3 runs 14 residues. The CDR3 region has the DNA TGTGCCAGCAGTCTCAGGGACAGTACCTACGAGCAGTACTTC. This gives the protein CASSLRDSTYEQYF.

The V and J genes are TRBV7-9 and TRBJ1-3; no clear D. Germline V gives CDR1 SEHNR, CDR2 FQNEAQ (reference sequence). V was shortened by 8 bases and J by 0 bases, with 8 bases between the two germline ends. The CDR3 consists of 13 residues. The CDR3: CASGSGSGNTIYF. In DNA form, the CDR3 reads TGTGCCAGCGGCAGTGGCTCTGGAAACACCATATATTTT.